These 17 T cell receptor beta chains share one sample of origin, sequenced in a study of patients and donors after allogeneic stem cell transplantation. TCRdb ran MiXCR on the RT-PCR reads and lists one entry per CDR3 protein. The data contain about 960,000 distinct CDR3 sequences, over 15% of them singletons. Input material: blood, either unsorted or a sorted T cell fraction (not recorded which). All receptors derive from a human donor who was either an allogeneic HSCT recipient or a stem cell or donor lymphocyte infusion donor (not recorded which). It is not recorded whose cells these are; they may come from a transplant donor.

The rearrangement uses TRBV9 and TRBJ1-1; D perhaps matches TRBD1 (6 bases). Looked up from germline, CDR1 is SGDLS and CDR2 is YYNGEE. V was clipped by 4 bases and J by 2 bases, with 12 bases between them. This CDR3 region has 14 residues. The CDR3 is CASSRPGVNTEAFF. Written as DNA, the CDR3 is TGTGCCAGCAGCCGACCAGGGGTTAACACTGAAGCTTTCTTT.

This clonotype has just a few counts. This chain connects TRBV5-6 to TRBJ2-2, with unresolved D. Trimming pared 0 bases from V and 4 bases from J, leaving 13 bases between. Germline V gene sequence: CDR1 SGHDT, CDR2 YYEEEE. The CDR3 loop spans 16 amino acids. DNA of the CDR3: TGTGCCAGCAGCTTGGATGTCAGAGGAAGCACCGGGGAGCTGTTTTTT. Protein sequence: CASSLDVRGSTGELFF.

CDR3 DNA sequence: TGTGCCAGCAGCGTAGCGGGGGAGCAGTTCTTC. Residues: CASSVAGEQFF. V is TRBV9 and J is TRBJ2-1; possibly TRBD2 for D (5 bases). The CDR3 is 11 amino acids. CDR1 is SGDLS and CDR2 is YYNGEE in the germline V gene. The V end was cut by 0 bases, the J end by 10 bases, with 5 bases between.

The rearrangement links TRBV5-1 to TRBJ2-7; 9 bases fit TRBD2. The length of the CDR3 is 15 residues. With 4 bases clipped from V and 5 bases from J, the junction kept 10 bases outside the gene matches. Germline loops: CDR1 SGHRS, CDR2 YFSETQ. The CDR3 loop is CASSIDSGSLDEQYF. The CDR3 DNA follows: TGCGCCAGCAGCATAGATAGCGGGAGTTTGGACGAGCAGTACTTC.

The gene calls are TRBV7-2 and TRBJ2-1; TRBD2 aligns across 9 bases. There are 14 residues in the CDR3. CDR1 SGHTA and CDR2 FQGNSA come from the germline V gene. V gave up 5 bases and J gave up 9 bases; unmatched junction bases: 8. The CDR3 coding sequence is TGTGCCAGCAGCCCCCAGAGCGGGAGGATTGAGCAGTTCTTC. This gives the protein CASSPQSGRIEQFF.

The chain joins TRBV18 to TRBJ2-2; tentatively, D is TRBD1 or TRBD2 (6 bases each). Trimming left V 6 bases short and J 2 bases short, with 16 bases between. Germline V lookup: CDR1 KGHSH, CDR2 LQKENI. This CDR3 region has 16 residues. In DNA, the CDR3 is TGTGCCAGCTCCCGGGTGCCGGGGGCAAACACCGGGGAGCTGTTTTTT. This sequence encodes CASSRVPGANTGELFF.

The J gene is TRBJ1-6, the V gene TRBV12-3 or TRBV12-4; no firm D call. The CDR3 is made up of 12 amino acids. V was pared by 7 bases and J by 9 bases, with 10 bases between. The CDR3 reads CASTISISPLHF. For the CDR3, the DNA is TGTGCCAGCACTATATCCATTTCACCCCTCCACTTT.

The chain has TRBV13 and TRBJ1-4, with D maybe TRBD1 (5 bases). Germline-derived CDR1 and CDR2 are PRHDT and FYEKMQ (reference sequence). The CDR3 length is 12 residues. Trimming took off 0 bases at V and 12 bases at J, with 8 bases between the two ends. As DNA, the CDR3 is TGTGCCAGCAGCTTAGGCCGGGACCAACTGTTTTTT. It translates to CASSLGRDQLFF.

A few counts support this clonotype. The rearrangement uses TRBV6-1 and TRBJ2-1, with D tentatively TRBD2 (5 bases). Trimming removed 7 bases at V and 2 bases at J, with 18 bases between. Germline assignment: CDR1 MNHNS and CDR2 SASEGT. There are 16 residues in the CDR3. This CDR3 reads CASMDFGERPYNEQFF. CDR3 sequence (DNA): TGTGCCAGCATGGACTTTGGGGAGAGACCCTACAATGAGCAGTTCTTC.

V gene TRBV7-2 combines with J gene TRBJ2-5; D is unresolved. Looked up from germline, CDR1 is SGHTA and CDR2 is FQGNSA. V lost 4 bases and J lost 4, with 10 bases in between. CDR3 size: 13 residues. CDR3 sequence reads: CASSWWSGETQYF. The CDR3 DNA follows: TGTGCCAGCAGCTGGTGGTCTGGAGAGACCCAGTACTTC.

This clonotype was counted only a few times. The V gene is TRBV5-1, the J gene TRBJ2-5; D remains ambiguous. The CDR3 totals 14 residues. Germline loops: CDR1 SGHRS, CDR2 YFSETQ. The V end lost 2 bases, the J end lost 3 bases, and 11 bases lay between the germline ends. CDR3 amino acids: CASSFGREKETQYF. DNA of the CDR3: TGCGCCAGCAGCTTCGGCAGAGAAAAAGAGACCCAGTACTTC.

Ten or more counts support this clonotype. The chain uses TRBV27 and TRBJ1-5, with D hard to call. Trimming shortened V by 1 base and J by 7 bases, and 11 bases separated the two germline ends. The CDR3 is made up of 14 amino acids. Germline V CDR1 and CDR2: MNHEY, SMNVEV (reference sequence). The CDR3 region has the DNA TGTGCCAGCAGTTTATTCGTCTCCGGGCAGCCCCAGCATTTT. Protein: CASSLFVSGQPQHF.

This chain connects TRBV27 to TRBJ2-2; 8 nucleotides line up with TRBD1. CDR1 is MNHEY, CDR2 SMNVEV, per germline (reference sequence). The CDR3 sequence is 16 residues long. Losses at the gene ends were 3 bases for V and 7 bases for J; bases not matched to a gene: 10. The CDR3 spells CASSLLGQGINGELFF. The CDR3 DNA reads TGTGCCAGCAGTTTGTTAGGACAGGGTATTAACGGGGAGCTGTTTTTT.

This rearrangement joins TRBV6-1 to TRBJ2-7, with D unresolved. V gave up 6 bases and J gave up 2 bases, with 17 bases separating them. Per germline, CDR1 MNHNS and CDR2 SASEGT. The CDR3 extends over 15 amino acids. CDR3: CASSGPDVNPYEQYF. The CDR3 DNA follows: TGTGCCAGCAGCGGCCCCGACGTTAATCCCTACGAGCAGTACTTC.

This clonotype was seen many times. This chain joins TRBV12-3 or TRBV12-4 and TRBJ2-7, with D tentatively TRBD2 (5 bases). Trimming stripped 3 bases from V and 10 bases from J, with 10 bases between. The CDR3 runs to 11 residues. CDR3 protein: CASSFSLEQYF. The DNA for the CDR3 is TGTGCCAGCAGTTTCTCACTAGAACAGTACTTC.

The chain combines TRBV27 with TRBJ2-1; a weak D match, TRBD2 (6 bases). V lost 6 bases and J lost 8, with 14 bases in between. The CDR3 covers 13 residues. Germline loops: CDR1 MNHEY, CDR2 SMNVEV (reference sequence). The CDR3 sequence is CASSPARGYEQFF. The CDR3 DNA is TGTGCCAGCAGCCCAGCCCGGGGGTATGAGCAGTTCTTC.

This clonotype was seen at least ten times. The chain couples TRBV5-1 to TRBJ2-1; D gene uncertain. V lost 2 bases to trimming and J lost 5 bases, with 11 bases between them. Germline lookup yields CDR1 SGHRS and CDR2 YFSETQ. The CDR3 spans 14 residues. Written as DNA, the CDR3 is TGCGCCAGCAGCTTAGGCCCGATCGACAATGAGCAGTTCTTC. Translation: CASSLGPIDNEQFF.